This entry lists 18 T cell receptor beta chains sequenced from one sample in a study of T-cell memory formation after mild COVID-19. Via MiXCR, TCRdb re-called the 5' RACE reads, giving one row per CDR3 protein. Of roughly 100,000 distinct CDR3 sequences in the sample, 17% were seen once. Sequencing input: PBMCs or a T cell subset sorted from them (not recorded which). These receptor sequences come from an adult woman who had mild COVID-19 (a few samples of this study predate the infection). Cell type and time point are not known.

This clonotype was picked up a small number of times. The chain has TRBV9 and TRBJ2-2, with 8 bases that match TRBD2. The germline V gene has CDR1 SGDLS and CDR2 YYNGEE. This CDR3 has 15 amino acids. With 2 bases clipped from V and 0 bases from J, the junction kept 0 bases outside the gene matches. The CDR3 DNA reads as TGTGCCAGCAGCGTGACTAGCGCGAACACCGGGGAGCTGTTTTTT. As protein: CASSVTSANTGELFF.

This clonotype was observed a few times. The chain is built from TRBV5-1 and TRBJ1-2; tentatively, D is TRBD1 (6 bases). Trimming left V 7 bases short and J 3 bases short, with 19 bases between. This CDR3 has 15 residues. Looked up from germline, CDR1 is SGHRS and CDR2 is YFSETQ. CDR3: CASGLWDIGDYGYTF. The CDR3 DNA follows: TGCGCCAGCGGTCTATGGGACATTGGAGACTATGGCTACACCTTC.

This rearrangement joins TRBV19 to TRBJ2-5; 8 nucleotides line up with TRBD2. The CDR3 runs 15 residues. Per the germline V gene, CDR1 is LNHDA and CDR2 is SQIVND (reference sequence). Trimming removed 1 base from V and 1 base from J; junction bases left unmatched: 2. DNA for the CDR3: TGTGCCAGTAGTATAGGAGCGGGGGTCCAAGAGACCCAGTACTTC. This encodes CASSIGAGVQETQYF.

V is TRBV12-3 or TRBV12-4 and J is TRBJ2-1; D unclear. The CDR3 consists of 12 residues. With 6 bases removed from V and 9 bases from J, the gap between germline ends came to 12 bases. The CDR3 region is CASSEGRVEQFF. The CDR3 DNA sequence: TGTGCCAGCAGCGAAGGCCGGGTTGAGCAGTTCTTC.

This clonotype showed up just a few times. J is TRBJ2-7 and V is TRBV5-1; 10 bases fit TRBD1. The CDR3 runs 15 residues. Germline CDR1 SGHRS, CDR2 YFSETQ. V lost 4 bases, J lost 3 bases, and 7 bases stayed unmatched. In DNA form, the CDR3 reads TGCGCCAGCAGCCCAGGGACAGGGGCTGGCTACGAGCAGTACTTC. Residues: CASSPGTGAGYEQYF.

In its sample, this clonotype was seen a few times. CDR3 coding DNA: TGTGCCAGCAGTAGCGTTCTATACAATGAGCAGTTCTTC. It is translated as CASSSVLYNEQFF. The genes are TRBV12-3 or TRBV12-4 and TRBJ2-1, with no clear D. Trimming cost V 5 bases and J 4 bases, with 9 bases left between them. The CDR3 loop spans 13 amino acids.

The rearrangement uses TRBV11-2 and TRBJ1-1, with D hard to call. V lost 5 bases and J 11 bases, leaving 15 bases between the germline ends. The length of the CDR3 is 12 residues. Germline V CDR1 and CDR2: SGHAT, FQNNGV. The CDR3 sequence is CASSPWDFGAFF. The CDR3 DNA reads TGTGCCAGCAGCCCCTGGGATTTCGGGGCTTTCTTT.

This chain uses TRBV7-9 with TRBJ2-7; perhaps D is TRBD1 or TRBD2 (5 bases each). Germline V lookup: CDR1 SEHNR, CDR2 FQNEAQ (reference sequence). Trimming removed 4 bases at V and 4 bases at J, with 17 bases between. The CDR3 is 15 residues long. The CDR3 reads CASSSLTGPTYEQYF. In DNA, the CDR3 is TGTGCCAGCAGCTCTCTTACGGGGCCCACTTACGAGCAGTACTTC. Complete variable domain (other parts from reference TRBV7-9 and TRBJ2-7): DTGVSQNPRHKITKRGQNVTFRCDPISEHNRLYWYRQTLGQGPEFLTYFQNEAQLEKSRLLSDRFSAERPKGSFSTLEIQRTEQGDSAMYLCASSSLTGPTYEQYFGPGTRLTVT.

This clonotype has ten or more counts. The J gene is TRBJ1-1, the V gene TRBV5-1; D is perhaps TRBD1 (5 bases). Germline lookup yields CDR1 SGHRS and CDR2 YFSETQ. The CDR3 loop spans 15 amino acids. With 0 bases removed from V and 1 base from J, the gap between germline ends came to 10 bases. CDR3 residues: CASSLGSQGNTEAFF. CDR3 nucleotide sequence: TGCGCCAGCAGCTTGGGATCTCAGGGGAACACTGAAGCTTTCTTT.

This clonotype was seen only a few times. CDR3 bases: TGTGCCAGCAGCTTGCTTCCCGGGGCGGGAATGAACACTGAAGCTTTCTTT. Translating it yields CASSLLPGAGMNTEAFF. J is TRBJ1-1 and V is TRBV5-4, with D possibly matching TRBD1 (5 bases). The CDR3 totals 17 residues. Germline lookup yields CDR1 SGHNT and CDR2 YYREEE (reference sequence). Trimming took off 1 base at V and 0 bases at J, with 16 bases between the two ends.

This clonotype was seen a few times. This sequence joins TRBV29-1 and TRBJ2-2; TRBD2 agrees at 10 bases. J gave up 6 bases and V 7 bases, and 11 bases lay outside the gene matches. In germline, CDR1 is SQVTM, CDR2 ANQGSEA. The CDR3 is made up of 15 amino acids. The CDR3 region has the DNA TGCAGCGGGACCACTAGCGGGATAAAGCCCGGGGAGCTGTTTTTT. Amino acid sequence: CSGTTSGIKPGELFF.

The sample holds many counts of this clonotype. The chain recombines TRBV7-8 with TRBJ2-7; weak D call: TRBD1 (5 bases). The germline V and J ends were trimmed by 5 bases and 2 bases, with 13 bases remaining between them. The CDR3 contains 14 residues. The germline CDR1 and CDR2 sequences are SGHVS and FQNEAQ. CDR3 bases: TGTGCCAGCAGCCAGAGGACGGACACCTACGAGCAGTACTTC. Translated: CASSQRTDTYEQYF.

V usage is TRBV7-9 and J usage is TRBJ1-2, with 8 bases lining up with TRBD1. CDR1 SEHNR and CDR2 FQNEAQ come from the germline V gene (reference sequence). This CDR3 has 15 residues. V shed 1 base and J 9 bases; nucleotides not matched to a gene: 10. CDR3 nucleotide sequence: TGTGCCAGCAGCTTAGTAGGGGACAGGACTATGAGCTACACCTTC. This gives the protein CASSLVGDRTMSYTF. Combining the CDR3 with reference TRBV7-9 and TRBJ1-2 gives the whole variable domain DTGVSQNPRHKITKRGQNVTFRCDPISEHNRLYWYRQTLGQGPEFLTYFQNEAQLEKSRLLSDRFSAERPKGSFSTLEIQRTEQGDSAMYLCASSLVGDRTMSYTFGSGTRLTVV.

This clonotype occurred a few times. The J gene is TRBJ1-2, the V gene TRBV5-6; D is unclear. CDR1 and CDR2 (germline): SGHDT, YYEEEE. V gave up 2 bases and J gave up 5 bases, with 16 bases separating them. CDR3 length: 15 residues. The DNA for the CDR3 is TGTGCCAGCAGCTTCGGACGGGCGACCGTATATGGCTACACCTTC. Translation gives CASSFGRATVYGYTF.

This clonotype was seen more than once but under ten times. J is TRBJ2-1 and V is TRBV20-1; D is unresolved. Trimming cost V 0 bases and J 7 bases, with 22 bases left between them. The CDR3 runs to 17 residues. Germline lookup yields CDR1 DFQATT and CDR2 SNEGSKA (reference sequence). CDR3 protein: CSARDHGRSSTYNEQFF. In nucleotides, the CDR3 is TGCAGTGCTAGAGATCACGGCAGGTCTAGTACTTATAATGAGCAGTTCTTC.

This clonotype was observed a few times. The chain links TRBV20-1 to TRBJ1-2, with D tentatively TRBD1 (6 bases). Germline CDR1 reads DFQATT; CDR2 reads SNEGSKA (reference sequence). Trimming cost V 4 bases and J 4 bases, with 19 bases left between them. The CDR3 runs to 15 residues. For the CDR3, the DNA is TGCAGTGCTAAATCGGACAGCGCCTTCTTCTATGGCTACACCTTC. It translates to CSAKSDSAFFYGYTF.

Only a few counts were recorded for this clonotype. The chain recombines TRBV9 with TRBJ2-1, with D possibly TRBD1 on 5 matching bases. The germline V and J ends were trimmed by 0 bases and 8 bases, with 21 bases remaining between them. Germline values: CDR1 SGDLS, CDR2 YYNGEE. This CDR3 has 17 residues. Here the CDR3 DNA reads TGTGCCAGCAGCGTAGCGGCCAACAACAGGCTGGTCGATGAGCAGTTCTTC. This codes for CASSVAANNRLVDEQFF.

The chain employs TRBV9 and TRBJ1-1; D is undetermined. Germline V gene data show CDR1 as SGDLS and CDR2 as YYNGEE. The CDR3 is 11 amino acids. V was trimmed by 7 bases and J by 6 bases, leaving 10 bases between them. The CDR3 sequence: CASGEGPEAFF. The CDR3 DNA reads TGTGCCAGCGGGGAAGGGCCTGAAGCTTTCTTT.